These 4 T cell receptor beta chains came from one sample sequenced in a study of T cells in narcolepsy. Profiled with immunoSEQ multiplex PCR; TCRdb holds only in-frame clones, not every one. The sample lists tens of thousands of clones; about 91% were seen once. Sequences were obtained from CD45RA- memory CD4+ T cells from PBMCs. The receptors shown here come from a human donor with narcolepsy.

The chain couples TRBV19 to TRBJ2-1; 10 bases agree with TRBD2. The germline V gene has CDR1 LNHDA and CDR2 SQIVND (reference sequence). This CDR3 is built from 17 residues. J lost 1 base, V lost 9 bases, and 12 bases had no gene match. The CDR3 here is CASAWPSGGSSYNEQFF. CDR3 nucleotide sequence: TGTGCCAGCGCATGGCCTAGCGGGGGTTCGTCCTACAATGAGCAGTTCTTC. Together with reference TRBV19 and TRBJ2-1, the CDR3 gives the full variable domain: DGGITQSPKYLFRKEGQNVTLSCEQNLNHDAMYWYRQDPGQGLRLIYYSQIVNDFQKGDIAEGYSVSREKKESFPLTVTSAQKNPTAFYLCASAWPSGGSSYNEQFFGPGTRLTVL.

The rearrangement links TRBV7-2 to TRBJ2-3; D ambiguous. V lost 4 bases to trimming and J lost 6 bases, with 8 bases between them. This CDR3 comprises 12 residues. Germline values: CDR1 SGHTA, CDR2 FQGNSA. CDR3 nucleotides: TGTGCCAGCAGCTCACGAACGGATACGCAGTATTTT. Translating gives CASSSRTDTQYF.

The J gene is TRBJ2-3, the V gene TRBV18, with 8 bases that match TRBD2. Per the germline V gene, CDR1 is KGHSH and CDR2 is LQKENI. With V trimmed by 2 bases and J by 5 bases, 9 bases remained unmatched. This CDR3 is built from 16 residues. The CDR3 DNA is TGTGCCAGCTCACCAGGCAGCGGGGGTTCTGGAGATACGCAGTATTTT. It encodes CASSPGSGGSGDTQYF.

The J gene is TRBJ2-7, the V gene TRBV5-4; unclear D gene. There are 14 residues in the CDR3. From germline, CDR1 is SGHNT and CDR2 YYREEE (reference sequence). Trimming left V 0 bases short and J 0 bases short, with 7 bases between. The CDR3 spells CASSLGAVSYEQYF. The CDR3 nucleotides are TGTGCCAGCAGCTTGGGTGCAGTCTCCTACGAGCAGTACTTC.